The text below deals with one TCR beta chain. These data come from a study of T cells in Graves' hyperthyroidism and ophthalmopathy. Trimming at V came to 5 bases and at J to 5 bases, leaving 14 bases not matched to a gene. Germline CDR1 reads ENHRY; CDR2 reads SYGVKD. The CDR3 length is 17 residues. TCR beta CDR3 sequences were amplified from RNA transcripts. In the first-round RT-PCR of the TCR CDR3, the HTBI primer set was used. TCRdb fed the multiplex PCR reads into MiXCR, producing one record per CDR3 protein. The data hold just over 550,000 distinct CDR3 sequences, with more than 45% observed a single time.

The TCR comes from a young woman with Graves' hyperthyroidism. What was sequenced was peripheral blood or thyroid tissue (not recorded which). The gene calls are TRBV10-3 and TRBJ2-5; 10 bases align to TRBD2. This CDR3 is CAISQGGAGGPWETQYF. DNA for the CDR3: TGTGCCATCAGTCAGGGGGGAGCGGGAGGGCCATGGGAGACCCAGTACTTC.